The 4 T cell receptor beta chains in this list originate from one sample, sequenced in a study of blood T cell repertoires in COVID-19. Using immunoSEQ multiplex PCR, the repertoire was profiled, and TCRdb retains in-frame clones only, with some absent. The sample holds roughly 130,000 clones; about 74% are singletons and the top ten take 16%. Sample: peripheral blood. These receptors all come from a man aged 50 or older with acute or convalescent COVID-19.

CDR3 nucleotide sequence: TGTGCCACCAGCAGACGGGACACGCGCGCTGAAGCTTTCTTT. Protein sequence: CATSRRDTRAEAFF. The rearrangement links TRBV15 to TRBJ1-1, with D tentatively TRBD1 (6 bases). Germline V lookup: CDR1 LNHNV, CDR2 YYDKDF (reference sequence). Trimming stripped 2 bases from V and 6 bases from J, with 13 bases between. The CDR3 is made up of 14 amino acids.

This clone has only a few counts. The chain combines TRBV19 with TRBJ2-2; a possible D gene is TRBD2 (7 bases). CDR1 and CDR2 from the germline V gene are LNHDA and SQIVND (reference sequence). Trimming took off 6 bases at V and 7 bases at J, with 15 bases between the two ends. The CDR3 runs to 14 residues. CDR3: CASRGGALVGELFF. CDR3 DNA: TGTGCCAGTAGAGGGGGGGCGTTGGTCGGGGAGCTGTTTTTT.

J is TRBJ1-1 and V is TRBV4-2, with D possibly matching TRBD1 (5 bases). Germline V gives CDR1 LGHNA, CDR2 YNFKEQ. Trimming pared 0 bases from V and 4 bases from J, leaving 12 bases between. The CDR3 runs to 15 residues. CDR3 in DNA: TGTGCCAGCAGCCAAGATCAGGGAATGGGCACTGAAGCTTTCTTT. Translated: CASSQDQGMGTEAFF.

CDR3 nucleotides: TGTGCCAGCAGTGAATCTCACCGGGAATTTTTGTACCAAGAGACCCAGTACTTC. The encoded protein is CASSESHREFLYQETQYF. The V gene is TRBV6-1, the J gene TRBJ2-5, with D tentatively TRBD2 (5 bases). V lost 2 bases, J lost 0 bases, and 19 bases lay in between. In germline, CDR1 is MNHNS, CDR2 SASEGT. The length of the CDR3 is 18 residues.